This T cell receptor beta chain was captured in a study of OX40 agonist ivuxolimab in advanced cancers. This CDR3 is built from 14 residues. The germline V and J ends were trimmed by 0 bases and 4 bases, with 7 bases remaining between them. CDR1 is SGHTA and CDR2 is FQGNSA in the germline V gene. Produced via immunoSEQ multiplex PCR; TCRdb's table is partial and in-frame only. This table holds over 95,000 clones, roughly nine tenths found once. The sequencing used CD4+ or CD8+ T cells sorted from blood, collected in a trial of the OX40 agonist ivuxolimab. This TCR was sampled from an adult with an advanced solid tumor such as melanoma, head and neck, liver or kidney cancer. This chain links TRBV7-2 with TRBJ2-1; D gene uncertain. The CDR3 coding sequence is TGTGCCAGCAGCTTAGCGGGCGGTTACAATGAGCAGTTCTTC. Its protein product is CASSLAGGYNEQFF.